This TCR beta chain was identified during a study of T cell changes during pregnancy in multiple sclerosis. Clones were read by immunoSEQ multiplex PCR, and TCRdb kept only the in-frame ones, dropping some. This table holds about 40,000 clones, around 90% found once. The CDR3 contains 18 residues. Germline V gene lookup returns CDR1 MGHDK and CDR2 SYGVNS. V lost 5 bases, J lost 1 base, and 10 bases stayed unmatched. The gene calls are TRBV25-1 and TRBJ2-6; 8 bases fit TRBD2. The material was peripheral blood, obtained before pregnancy. The clonotype originates from a female donor with multiple sclerosis, enrolled in a pregnancy study. CDR3 protein: CASSPGGGPRSGANVLTF. The CDR3, as DNA: TGTGCCAGCAGTCCGGGAGGGGGGCCAAGGTCTGGGGCCAACGTCCTGACTTTC.